This TCR beta chain was captured by sequencing in a study of blood T cell repertoires in COVID-19. Per the original data handling: Reference gene primer amplification gave estimated nucleated cell counts. Only in-frame clones appear in the TCRdb table, and some are missing; sequencing was by immunoSEQ multiplex PCR. V, J and clone size are those of that table, while D and trimming were read from the DNA. Of 250,000 to 350,000 clones listed, roughly 87% are singletons. Trimming cost V 7 bases and J 6 bases; bases outside gene matches: 7. The CDR3 consists of 14 residues. Germline lookup yields CDR1 SGHAT and CDR2 FQNNGV.

Sequencing input: PBMCs or T cells enriched from blood (not recorded which). The clonotype comes from a woman aged 25 to 39 who had recovered from COVID-19. The chain combines TRBV11-2 with TRBJ2-1; 9 nucleotides align to TRBD1. CDR3 nucleotides: TGTGCCAGCACCGTCCGGGACAGGGTCAATGAGCAGTTCTTC. Protein product: CASTVRDRVNEQFF.